This TCR beta chain was captured in a study of CD8 T cells in Susac syndrome. Random hexamers were used to reverse transcribe the RNA input (0.5 to 1 ug). TCRdb analysed the immunoSEQ multiplex PCR reads with MiXCR anew, one entry per CDR3 protein. The table lists about 66,000 distinct CDR3 sequences, about 94% of them singletons. The sequence came from a human donor with multiple sclerosis. The source material was CD8+ T cells from PBMCs.

CDR3 region: CASSSQTSLPEQYF. DNA for the CDR3: TGTGCCAGCAGCTCCCAGACAAGTCTGCCTGAGCAGTACTTC. The chain employs TRBV13 and TRBJ2-7; D is unclear. Trimming removed 4 bases at V and 7 bases at J, with 17 bases between. CDR1 and CDR2 from the germline V gene are PRHDT and FYEKMQ (reference sequence). The CDR3 loop spans 14 amino acids.